Listed below are T cell receptor beta chains from one sample, sequenced in a study of blood T cell repertoires in COVID-19. Sequenced by immunoSEQ multiplex PCR; TCRdb stores in-frame clones only, minus some. Seen here are 140,000 to 150,000 clones, more than 65% observed once, and the top ten hold around 9.6%. Sequenced sample: peripheral blood. The source of these receptors is a man aged 55 to 69 with active or convalescent COVID-19. CDR3s include the opening cysteine and the closing phenylalanine or tryptophan. D genes are given only for firm matches.

v_gene,d_gene,j_gene,CDR3aa
TRBV4-3,TRBD1,TRBJ1-1,CASSQAVTGGLRNTEAFF
TRBV6-2/TRBV6-3,TRBD2,TRBJ2-7,CASSQTSGGPYEQYF
TRBV5-4,-,TRBJ1-5,CASSLARDTNQPQHF
TRBV11-2,TRBD1,TRBJ1-1,CASSYRTGNTEAFF
TRBV2,-,TRBJ1-1,CASKPGIEAFF
TRBV3-1/TRBV3-2,-,TRBJ1-1,CASSQGWIGGAEAFF
TRBV14,TRBD1,TRBJ1-1,CASSRLGQGNTEAFF
TRBV6-5,-,TRBJ2-5,CASGLPETQYF
TRBV7-9,TRBD1,TRBJ1-3,CASSPGQLSGNTIYF
TRBV7-8,TRBD1,TRBJ1-6,CASKGGQSSSYNSPLHF
TRBV5-1,TRBD1,TRBJ1-5,CASSSTGSSNQPQHF
TRBV19,TRBD1,TRBJ1-2,CASSPTRTGTLGYTF
TRBV7-2,-,TRBJ2-5,CASSPTQETQYF
TRBV19,-,TRBJ2-2,CASSIDDTGELFF
TRBV5-6,-,TRBJ2-7,CASSFQGYTYEQYF
TRBV20-1,-,TRBJ1-1,CSASLNTEAFF
TRBV24-1,TRBD1,TRBJ1-5,CATSENAGGAGQPQHF
TRBV27,-,TRBJ1-3,CASSLQVPSGNTIYF
TRBV19,-,TRBJ1-1,CASSIQRTEAFF
TRBV18,-,TRBJ1-4,CASSPNQGDNEKLFF
TRBV3-1/TRBV3-2,TRBD1,TRBJ1-1,CASSPQGKNTEAFF
TRBV20-1,TRBD2,TRBJ2-5,CSASARGGGETQYF
TRBV12-3/TRBV12-4,TRBD1,TRBJ1-1,CASGRDREAFF
TRBV10-2,TRBD1,TRBJ1-1,CASSYQGGRVTEAFF
TRBV6-5,-,TRBJ1-2,CASSYPGHASGYTF
TRBV6-1,-,TRBJ2-5,CASSDPDRQETQYF
TRBV2,TRBD2,TRBJ2-3,CASSDGLAGTDTQYF
TRBV6-2/TRBV6-3,-,TRBJ1-1,CASSLSLTGNTEAFF
TRBV19,TRBD1,TRBJ2-6,CASTVGQGFSGANVLTF
TRBV27,TRBD1,TRBJ2-2,CASSLLDRGPGELFF
TRBV14,-,TRBJ2-1,CASSPRGDRFSEQFF
TRBV28,TRBD1,TRBJ1-2,CASSPAGTAYGYTF
TRBV2,-,TRBJ1-4,CASSGHGGEKLFF
TRBV24-1,-,TRBJ1-2,CATSDGGSDGYTF
TRBV19,-,TRBJ1-1,CASFPDTQNTEAFF
TRBV19,TRBD1,TRBJ1-4,CASTPPGGLNEKLFF
TRBV6-5,TRBD1,TRBJ1-6,CASRGQGGRSPLHF
TRBV30,-,TRBJ1-2,CAWSVGGSDIYGYTF
TRBV7-9,-,TRBJ2-2,CASSLRRGGQLFF
TRBV29-1,TRBD2,TRBJ2-5,CSVIGRFQETQYF
TRBV9,TRBD1,TRBJ2-5,CASSVSRRGRRRETQYF
TRBV5-5,-,TRBJ2-2,CASSLSPGAGELFF
TRBV19,-,TRBJ1-4,CASSIVGKGRLDEKLFF
TRBV7-9,-,TRBJ1-3,CASSPHGSSGNTIYF
TRBV5-1,TRBD1,TRBJ1-2,CASSPRGIGDYGYTF
TRBV25-1,-,TRBJ1-4,CASSDWANEKLFF
TRBV2,TRBD1,TRBJ1-4,CASTMGQGAGEKLFF
TRBV19,-,TRBJ1-3,CASSMDTLPSGNTIYF
TRBV4-3,TRBD2,TRBJ2-2,CASGRGANTGELFF
TRBV10-2,TRBD1,TRBJ2-3,CASNPGPQGAHTDTQYF
TRBV19,-,TRBJ2-1,CASSNRSSYNEQFF
TRBV19,-,TRBJ1-1,CASSMLAAFSKEAFF
TRBV11-2,-,TRBJ2-1,CASSFRGTEYNEQFF
TRBV3-1/TRBV3-2,-,TRBJ1-2,CASSQDPDSYGYTF